The rows below give T cell receptor beta chains drawn from one sample of a study of cytomegalovirus exposure and HLA in healthy donors. The table came from immunoSEQ multiplex PCR; TCRdb's copy has only in-frame clones and leaves some out. The sample lists under 150,000 clones, about 68% occurring once. Input material: PBMCs. These TCRs come from a woman between 40 and 55 years old in good health and CMV-seropositive. The CDR3 runs from the conserved cysteine through the conserved F or W. The D gene is left open where the match is weak. Expanded clones are given a class, and other clones once, few, many or no size at all.

>.|TRBJ2-5|TRBV4-1|.
TGCGCCAGCAGCCAAGTGGGAGTACAGGGCGCGGGAGAGACCCAGTACTTC
CASSQVGVQGAGETQYF
>.|TRBJ2-6|TRBV2|.
TGTGCCAGCAGTGAAAACAGCTACTCTGGGGCCAACGTCCTGACTTTC
CASSENSYSGANVLTF
>TRBD2|TRBJ2-7|TRBV19|.
TGTGCCAGTTCGGGACTAGCGGGAGGGGCCTACGAGCAGTACTTC
CASSGLAGGAYEQYF
>.|TRBJ2-7|TRBV10-3|.
TGTGCCATCAGTGAGTCCCCAGGAGGGGCCTACGAGCAGTACTTC
CAISESPGGAYEQYF
>TRBD2|TRBJ2-7|TRBV7-9|.
TGTGCCAGCAGCGCCAGGACTAGCGGGACCTACGAGCAGTACTTC
CASSARTSGTYEQYF
>TRBD1|TRBJ1-2|TRBV7-2|.
TGTGCCAGCAGCCGCGGACAGGGACGCGGCTACACCTTC
CASSRGQGRGYTF
>.|TRBJ1-1|TRBV2|.
TGTGCCAGCCTATTGAACACTGAAGCTTTCTTT
CASLLNTEAFF
>.|TRBJ1-4|TRBV29-1|.
TGCAGGGCACCGTTCCGGGGATTCACTAATGAAAAACTGTTTTTT
CRAPFRGFTNEKLFF
>.|TRBJ1-3|TRBV6-1|.
TGTGCCAGCAGTGGGACACGCCCCATCTCTGGAAACACCATATATTTT
CASSGTRPISGNTIYF
>TRBD2|TRBJ2-2|TRBV5-4|.
TGTGCCAGCAGCAGACTAGCGGGAGCACCCGGGGAGCTGTTTTTT
CASSRLAGAPGELFF
>.|TRBJ2-5|TRBV7-9|.
TGTGCCACGTCGTTTTCGGAGACCCAGTACTTC
CATSFSETQYF
>TRBD1|TRBJ1-3|TRBV5-4|.
TGTGCCAGCAGCTTGGGGGGACAGGGACTCTCTGGAAACACCATATATTTT
CASSLGGQGLSGNTIYF
>.|TRBJ2-3|TRBV13|.
.
CASSTSGGVTDTQYF
>.|TRBJ2-3|TRBV5-4|few
TGTGCCAGCAGCTTATACGAGAGGAGCACAGATACGCAGTATTTT
CASSLYERSTDTQYF
>TRBD2|TRBJ2-3|TRBV30|.
TGTGCCTGGAGTGTTGGGGGGGGAACAGATACGCAGTATTTT
CAWSVGGGTDTQYF
>.|TRBJ2-7|TRBV6-1|.
TGTGCCAGCAGTGAGGACTACGCCTACGAGCAGTACTTC
CASSEDYAYEQYF
>TRBD2|TRBJ2-3|TRBV5-1|.
TGCGCCAGCAGCCCGGGGACTAGCGGGAGCGCAGATACGCAGTATTTT
CASSPGTSGSADTQYF
>TRBD1|TRBJ2-7|TRBV7-9|.
TGTGCCAGCAGGAAACAGGGGGCGAGCTACGAGCAGTACTTC
CASRKQGASYEQYF
>TRBD2|TRBJ2-2|TRBV19|few
TGTGCCAGTAGTTGGGCTAGCGGGATCAACACCGGGGAGCTGTTTTTT
CASSWASGINTGELFF
>TRBD1|TRBJ1-4|TRBV9|once
TGTGCCAGCACCTTCGGACAGGGTAACGGGGAAAAACTGTTTTTT
CASTFGQGNGEKLFF
>TRBD1|TRBJ1-1|TRBV7-9|.
TGTGCCAGCAGCGCCGACAGGGGTAAGGGGCCTGAAGCTTTCTTT
CASSADRGKGPEAFF
>TRBD1|TRBJ1-1|TRBV15|.
TGTGCCACCAGCAGAAGGCGGACAGGGAACACTGAAGCTTTCTTT
CATSRRRTGNTEAFF
>.|TRBJ1-2|TRBV7-9|few
TGTTCCAGCAGTCCCAGGAACTATGGCTACACCTTC
CSSSPRNYGYTF
>TRBD1|TRBJ1-3|TRBV18|few
TGTGCCAGCTCACCGACGGGACAGGGCGGAAACACCATATATTTT
CASSPTGQGGNTIYF
>.|TRBJ1-2|TRBV6-5|.
TGTGCCAGCACGACCCTGGGAGTAAACTATGGCTACACCTTC
CASTTLGVNYGYTF
>TRBD2|TRBJ2-2|TRBV19|few
TGTGCCAGTAGTCGAGCGGGAGGAAGGACCGGGGAGCTGTTTTTT
CASSRAGGRTGELFF
>TRBD2|TRBJ2-7|TRBV7-3|.
TGTGCCAGCAGCTTACGTGGGACTAGCGGGGACGAGCAGTACTTC
CASSLRGTSGDEQYF
>.|TRBJ1-2|TRBV5-5|.
TGTGCCAGCAGACCGGTTGGGGGCCACTATGGCTACACCTTC
CASRPVGGHYGYTF
>.|TRBJ1-5|TRBV10-3|.
TGTGCCATCACCCCCCATAGCAATCAGCCCCAGCATTTT
CAITPHSNQPQHF
>.|TRBJ2-4|TRBV19|.
TGTGCCAGTACCGGTGTAGCCAAAAACATTCAGTACTTC
CASTGVAKNIQYF
>.|TRBJ1-4|TRBV7-2|.
TGTGCCAGCAGCCCGACCGGGACACGTAATGAAAAACTGTTTTTT
CASSPTGTRNEKLFF
>TRBD2|TRBJ2-1|TRBV10-3|.
TGTGCCATCAGTCGGACTAGCGGGGACTCCGATGAGCAGTTCTTC
CAISRTSGDSDEQFF
>TRBD1|TRBJ1-1|TRBV6-6|.
TGTGCCAGCAGTTACTCGGACAGGGGGAACACTGAAGCTTTCTTT
CASSYSDRGNTEAFF
>.|TRBJ2-1|TRBV18|.
TGTGCCAGCTCACCGGAACGGTTGGGGGGGCAGTTCTTC
CASSPERLGGQFF
>TRBD1|TRBJ1-1|TRBV13|.
TGTGCCAGCAGCTTAGGCCGGACAGGAGGCACTGAAGCTTTCTTT
CASSLGRTGGTEAFF
>.|TRBJ2-5|TRBV4-2|.
TGTGCCAGCAGCCAAGCGGTCACAGGGTGGCAAGAGACCCAGTACTTC
CASSQAVTGWQETQYF
>TRBD1|TRBJ1-2|TRBV2|.
TGTGCCAGCAGTGAGAAAAGGGACAGGCTAAGCGGCTACACCTTC
CASSEKRDRLSGYTF
>TRBD2|TRBJ2-3|TRBV5-4|.
TGTGCCAGCAGCTTGGGTCTAGCGGGAGACCCCACAGATACGCAGTATTTT
CASSLGLAGDPTDTQYF
>TRBD1|TRBJ2-3|TRBV6-5|.
TGTGCCAGCACTAGGCAGGGGGCCACAGATACGCAGTATTTT
CASTRQGATDTQYF
>.|TRBJ1-5|TRBV13|few
TGTGCCAGCAGCTTCTATAATCAGCCCCAGCATTTT
CASSFYNQPQHF
>.|TRBJ1-2|TRBV2|.
TGTGCCAGCAGTGAATCCCGGGGGTTTTGGTACGGCTACACCTTC
CASSESRGFWYGYTF
>TRBD1|TRBJ2-7|TRBV28|.
TGTGCCAGCAGTCCGACCGGGACAGGCCTTAAGTACTTC
CASSPTGTGLKYF
>.|TRBJ2-7|TRBV7-8|.
TGTGCCAGCAGCTTACGGGCAGGGCGTTCCTACGAGCAGTACTTC
CASSLRAGRSYEQYF
>.|TRBJ2-7|TRBV5-4|.
TGTGCCAGCAGCCCCGGGTTACGGTACGAGCAGTACTTC
CASSPGLRYEQYF
>TRBD2|TRBJ2-3|TRBV5-4|.
TGTGCCAGCAGCTCCGGACTAGCGGGGGGCCAGAGCACAGATACGCAGTATTTT
CASSSGLAGGQSTDTQYF
>.|TRBJ2-3|TRBV30|few
TGTGCCTGGAGTGTACTATTAGCAGATACGCAGTATTTT
CAWSVLLADTQYF
>TRBD2|TRBJ2-7|TRBV29-1|.
TGCAGCGTTGAAGATCAGCGGGGGGGCGCGTCCTACGAGCAGTACTTC
CSVEDQRGGASYEQYF
>.|TRBJ1-3|TRBV6-1|.
TGTGCCAGCAGTGAAGGCATTTCGACAGGCTCTGGAAACACCATATATTTT
CASSEGISTGSGNTIYF
>TRBD2|TRBJ2-1|TRBV7-2|.
TGTGCCAGCAGCCCCCACCAGCGGGGGGTTAGTTCCTACAATGAGCAGTTCTTC
CASSPHQRGVSSYNEQFF
>.|TRBJ2-1|TRBV6-1|.
TGCGCCAGCAGTGCCGGGACAGAGCAGTTCTTC
CASSAGTEQFF
>TRBD1|TRBJ1-6|TRBV18|.
TGTGCCAGCTCACGGGCAGGGGGCCTGAATTCACCCCTCCACTTT
CASSRAGGLNSPLHF
>TRBD1|TRBJ2-7|TRBV2|.
TGTGCCAGCAGCCGACAGGGTATCTACGAGCAGTACTTC
CASSRQGIYEQYF
>TRBD1|TRBJ1-2|TRBV6-1|few
TGTGCCAGCATTCAGGACAGGGTGCCCTATGGCTACACCTTC
CASIQDRVPYGYTF
>TRBD1|TRBJ2-5|TRBV4-2|.
TGTGCCAGCAGCCAACGGACAGGGATTAAAGAGACCCAGTACTTC
CASSQRTGIKETQYF
>.|TRBJ1-6|TRBV5-1|.
TGCGCCAGCAGCTCGCAGGGAAATTCACCCCTCCACTTT
CASSSQGNSPLHF
>TRBD2|TRBJ2-1|TRBV5-1|.
TGCGCCAGCAGCTCCGGGACTAGCGGGTTGAGCTCCTACAATGAGCAGTTCTTC
CASSSGTSGLSSYNEQFF
>.|TRBJ2-7|TRBV20-1|.
TGCAGTGCTCGGAGGGCCTACGAGCAGTACTTC
CSARRAYEQYF
>.|TRBJ1-5|TRBV6-5|few
TGTGCCAGCAGTAGGATTTACAGGGTCCGTCAGCCCCAGCATTTT
CASSRIYRVRQPQHF
>.|TRBJ1-2|TRBV6-5|.
TGTGCCAGCAGTTTCAAGTCAGTCTATGGCTACACCTTC
CASSFKSVYGYTF